This T cell receptor (beta chain) was sequenced for a study of cytomegalovirus exposure and HLA in healthy donors. Study in general: Within the Caucasian-associated ancestry cluster were around 80% of the approximately 400 genotyped donors.

The PCR made use of 60 Vbeta and 13 Jbeta primers. Sequencing used immunoSEQ multiplex PCR; TCRdb keeps in-frame clones, though not all of them. This sample has some 130,000 clones; around 73% occur once, and the top ten carry 1.3% to 1.5%. Whole-study findings and limits: Clonal expansion was found to be greater in HLA-associated TCR beta chains than in equally common others in a later analysis. DRB1 showed the most TCR associations and HLA-C the fewest in a later analysis, as rates varied by HLA locus.

The CDR3 totals 16 residues. Germline CDR1 reads SSHAT; CDR2 reads FNYEAQ (reference sequence). The germline V and J ends were trimmed by 6 bases and 3 bases, with 18 bases remaining between them. Of note for this clone: Its antigen is still unknown.

The TCR sequence derives from a female donor in good health and CMV-seronegative. Sequenced material: PBMCs. The chain uses TRBV7-7 and TRBJ2-1; a weak D match, TRBD1 (6 bases). In nucleotides, the CDR3 is TGTGCCAGCAGTCCAAGGTCAGGGGCAGACTACAATGAGCAGTTCTTC. Translation: CASSPRSGADYNEQFF.